These T cell receptor beta chains were read from a single sample in a study of blood T cell repertoires in COVID-19. Sequenced by immunoSEQ multiplex PCR; TCRdb stores in-frame clones only, minus some. Here the sample spans tens of thousands of clones, just under 80% being singletons. Material: peripheral blood. The receptor set was obtained from a human donor in a cohort sampled during active COVID-19. Both conserved end residues are part of each CDR3. A D gene is named only where the DNA matches it firmly. The size entry is marked missing in some rows and otherwise reads once, few, many or a size class.

D: NA; size: few; V: TRBV18; J: TRBJ2-2; CDR3: CASSPTGVGTGELFF; DNA: TGTGCCAGCTCACCAACGGGTGTAGGAACCGGGGAGCTGTTTTTT
D: NA; size: NA; V: TRBV12-3/TRBV12-4; J: TRBJ2-1; CDR3: CASSFGAYEQFF; DNA: TGTGCCAGCAGTTTTGGAGCATACGAGCAGTTCTTC
D: NA; size: NA; V: TRBV28; J: TRBJ1-2; CDR3: CASQNYGYTF; DNA: TGTGCCAGCCAGAACTATGGCTACACCTTC
D: TRBD1; size: NA; V: TRBV2; J: TRBJ1-6; CDR3: CASSERADRGMYNSPLHF; DNA: TGTGCCAGCAGTGAACGGGCCGACAGGGGCATGTATAATTCACCCCTCCACTTT
D: TRBD1; size: NA; V: TRBV27; J: TRBJ1-6; CDR3: CASSLKTGGSPLHF; DNA: TGTGCCAGCAGTCTCAAGACAGGGGGTTCACCCCTCCACTTT
D: TRBD2; size: NA; V: TRBV7-2; J: TRBJ2-1; CDR3: CASSLGGTTVLGEQFF; DNA: TGTGCCAGCAGCTTAGGTGGGACTACCGTCTTGGGAGAGCAGTTCTTC
D: TRBD1; size: NA; V: TRBV5-1; J: TRBJ1-1; CDR3: CASSFRQGNTEAFF; DNA: TGCGCCAGCAGCTTTCGACAGGGCAACACTGAAGCTTTCTTT
D: NA; size: NA; V: TRBV18; J: TRBJ1-4; CDR3: CASSPRSILSTNEKLFF; DNA: TGTGCCAGCTCACCACGGAGCATACTATCAACTAATGAAAAACTGTTTTTT
D: TRBD1; size: NA; V: TRBV6-6; J: TRBJ1-1; CDR3: CASSRTGVGDTEAFF; DNA: TGTGCCAGCAGTAGGACAGGGGTTGGGGACACTGAAGCTTTCTTT
D: NA; size: NA; V: TRBV7-2; J: TRBJ2-1; CDR3: CASSLSPGLPSINEQFF; DNA: TGTGCCAGCAGCTTAAGCCCAGGTCTACCCTCTATCAATGAGCAGTTCTTC
D: NA; size: NA; V: TRBV7-8; J: TRBJ2-7; CDR3: CASSFSTGDVGAYEQYF; DNA: TGTGCCAGCAGCTTTAGTACCGGAGACGTGGGGGCATACGAGCAGTACTTC
D: TRBD2; size: once; V: TRBV7-8; J: TRBJ2-3; CDR3: CASSPRASGGRGTDTQYF; DNA: TGTGCCAGCAGCCCACGGGCTAGCGGGGGCCGAGGCACAGATACGCAGTATTTT
D: NA; size: NA; V: TRBV9; J: TRBJ1-4; CDR3: CASSANPGVATNEKLFF; DNA: TGTGCCAGCAGCGCCAATCCAGGGGTGGCAACTAATGAAAAACTGTTTTTT
D: NA; size: NA; V: TRBV5-1; J: TRBJ2-1; CDR3: CASSARVSFLSRGNEQFF; DNA: TGCGCCAGCAGCGCCCGCGTTAGCTTCCTCTCCCGAGGGAATGAGCAGTTCTTC
D: TRBD2; size: NA; V: TRBV4-2; J: TRBJ2-7; CDR3: CASSQVLAGEQYF; DNA: TGTGCCAGCAGCCAAGTACTAGCGGGCGAGCAGTACTTC
D: NA; size: once; V: TRBV14; J: TRBJ2-1; CDR3: CASSQFRSLSDEQFF; DNA: TGTGCCAGCAGCCAATTCAGGTCCCTTTCGGATGAGCAGTTCTTC
D: NA; size: NA; V: TRBV18; J: TRBJ1-1; CDR3: CASSSGTILTEAFF; DNA: TGTGCCAGCTCTTCCGGGACAATACTAACTGAAGCTTTCTTT
D: TRBD1; size: few; V: TRBV2; J: TRBJ2-2; CDR3: CASSRQGNTGELFF; DNA: TGTGCCAGCAGCCGACAGGGGAACACCGGGGAGCTGTTTTTT
D: NA; size: NA; V: TRBV18; J: TRBJ2-6; CDR3: CASSPAGRGLSGANVLTF; DNA: TGTGCCAGCTCACCGGCCGGGCGAGGGCTCTCTGGGGCCAACGTCCTGACTTTC
D: NA; size: few; V: TRBV6-5; J: TRBJ1-3; CDR3: CASSQGYTIYF; DNA: TGTGCCAGCAGTCAGGGGTACACCATATATTTT
D: NA; size: NA; V: TRBV6-5; J: TRBJ1-1; CDR3: CASSWSEVNTEAFF; DNA: TGTGCCAGCAGTTGGTCGGAGGTGAACACTGAAGCTTTCTTT
D: NA; size: NA; V: TRBV9; J: TRBJ2-3; CDR3: CASSVGQIGDTQYF; DNA: TGTGCCAGCAGCGTTGGACAAATTGGAGATACGCAGTATTTT
D: NA; size: NA; V: TRBV11-2; J: TRBJ2-1; CDR3: CASSLRERANNEQFF; DNA: TGTGCCAGCAGCTTAAGGGAGAGGGCGAACAATGAGCAGTTCTTC
D: NA; size: NA; V: TRBV28; J: TRBJ1-3; CDR3: CASSSLTGISGNTIYF; DNA: TGTGCCAGCAGTTCTCTGACAGGTATCAGTGGAAACACCATATATTTT